This T cell receptor beta chain was obtained from a study of T cell responses to AZD1222 COVID-19 vaccine. The wider study: Researchers grouped second doses given at about 4 or about 12 weeks into one pool. Study observations and caveats: Donors were largely white British and mainly female; clonal diversity was possibly underestimated.

The data were produced by immunoSEQ multiplex PCR, yet TCRdb's version contains in-frame clones alone and is incomplete. The sample carries about 35,000 clones, approximately 86% recorded once. Per germline, CDR1 SGHVS and CDR2 FQNEAQ. The CDR3 length is 14 residues. The V end lost 8 bases, the J end lost 4 bases, and 15 bases lay between the germline ends. This clone occurred a few times. Its antigen is unknown. The sample here was peripheral blood, taken on day 0 of AZD1222 vaccination. The gene calls are TRBV7-8 and TRBJ2-1; no definite D call. The source of this sequence is an adult in good health. The CDR3: CASRSAGEYNEQFF. The CDR3 bases are TGTGCCAGCCGCTCGGCAGGTGAATACAATGAGCAGTTCTTC.